The 8 T cell receptor beta chains listed next were all sequenced from one sample in a study of identical twins listed by TCRdb under 2016. Libraries came from 5' RACE. The listed sequencing device is Illumina HiSeq 2000. TCRdb trimmed the raw reads at Q25, called clones with MiXCR and kept productive beta chains. Each entry merges the rows of one CDR3 protein and shows their most common DNA and genes. Within this sample are around 650,000 distinct CDR3 sequences, with about 7.1% of them counted one time only. The ten largest make up less than 2% of the sample. The data were also submitted as part of a second study, on yellow fever vaccine responses in identical twins.

The sequenced sample consisted of PBMCs. These receptors came from a woman under 30 in good health.

V is TRBV7-9 and J is TRBJ2-1; TRBD1 matches at 10 bases. The CDR3 loop spans 14 amino acids. Trimming at V came to 4 bases and at J to 9 bases, leaving 6 bases not matched to a gene. Germline V gene lookup returns CDR1 SEHNR and CDR2 FQNEAQ (reference sequence). CDR3 bases: TGTGCCAGCAGCTCAGGGACAGGGGATTTTGAGCAGTTCTTC. It encodes CASSSGTGDFEQFF.

The gene calls are TRBV5-1 and TRBJ2-1; the D gene is possibly TRBD1 (6 bases). Looked up from germline, CDR1 is SGHRS and CDR2 is YFSETQ. The V gene lost 0 bases and the J gene lost 4 bases, with 23 bases spanning the gap. This CDR3 comprises 19 residues. The CDR3 coding sequence is TGCGCCAGCAGCTTGGCCCAACAAAGACAGGATACAGTTTACAATGAGCAGTTCTTC. Translating gives CASSLAQQRQDTVYNEQFF.

The chain links TRBV12-3 or TRBV12-4 to TRBJ1-3; D is uncertain. Trimming left V 7 bases short and J 0 bases short, with 19 bases between. The CDR3 loop spans 17 amino acids. The CDR3 DNA sequence: TGTGCCAGCACCATCGGTTCGTACGGAAACTCTGGAAACACCATATATTTT. Translation: CASTIGSYGNSGNTIYF.

This clonotype showed up many times. The J gene is TRBJ2-1, the V gene TRBV29-1; TRBD2 aligns across 7 bases. The CDR3 runs 16 residues. V lost 1 base and J lost 2; bases outside the gene matches: 8. Germline V gene data show CDR1 as SQVTM and CDR2 as ANQGSEA. The CDR3, as DNA: TGCAGCGTTGAAGGTGGCGGGAGAAGCCCCTACAATGAGCAGTTCTTC. Protein: CSVEGGGRSPYNEQFF.

This clonotype was seen ten or more times. The chain combines TRBV6-1 with TRBJ1-1, with 8 bases matching TRBD1. CDR1 is MNHNS, CDR2 SASEGT, per germline. J gave up 4 bases and V 5 bases, and 6 bases lay outside the gene matches. CDR3 length: 14 residues. Written as DNA, the CDR3 is TGTGCCAGCAGTCTCCTCACAGGGGGCACTGAAGCTTTCTTT. This codes for CASSLLTGGTEAFF.

In its sample, this clonotype was seen many times. The chain is built from TRBV12-3 or TRBV12-4 and TRBJ2-7; D remains unclear. Between the trimmed V and J ends, which lost 5 bases and 0 bases, there was a span of 8 bases. The CDR3 totals 13 residues. The CDR3 spells CASSAGRSYEQYF. The CDR3 DNA is TGTGCCAGCAGTGCCGGCCGCTCCTACGAGCAGTACTTC.

In this sample, this clonotype turned up many times. The rearrangement links TRBV12-3 or TRBV12-4 to TRBJ2-3; D call uncertain. The CDR3 is 14 residues long. V shed 5 bases and J shed 2 bases, with 11 bases lying between them. Written as DNA, the CDR3 is TGTGCCAGCAGTGCCGGGTGGGCCACAGATACGCAGTATTTT. The encoded protein is CASSAGWATDTQYF.

There are a few counts of this clonotype. This chain uses TRBV7-8 with TRBJ1-2; possibly TRBD1 for D (5 bases). V was shortened by 3 bases and J by 4 bases, with 9 bases between the two germline ends. CDR3 size: 13 residues. From germline, CDR1 is SGHVS and CDR2 FQNEAQ. The CDR3 DNA reads TGTGCCAGCAGCTTTGGGGGGTTCTATGGCTACACCTTC. The encoded protein is CASSFGGFYGYTF. The full variable domain, rest sourced from reference TRBV7-8 and TRBJ1-2, is GAGVSQSPRYKVAKRGQDVALRCDPISGHVSLFWYQQALGQGPEFLTYFQNEAQLDKSGLPSDRFFAERPEGSVSTLKIQRTQQEDSAVYLCASSFGGFYGYTFGSGTRLTVV.